A selection of T cell receptor beta chains follows, all from one sample in a study of T cell changes during pregnancy in multiple sclerosis. Measured with immunoSEQ multiplex PCR; TCRdb has only the in-frame clones, and not every one. The data hold about 84,000 clones, with approximately 94% observed a single time. The sequenced sample was peripheral blood, obtained in the third trimester of pregnancy. All receptors come from a female donor with multiple sclerosis, enrolled in a pregnancy study. The CDR3 runs from the conserved cysteine through the conserved F or W. The order of the fields is CDR3 length, V gene, J gene, CDR3 protein.

13	TRBV27	TRBJ2-7	CASRDRGDDEQYF
15	TRBV27	TRBJ2-4	CASSLSLDRGNIQYF
15	TRBV5-6	TRBJ1-6	CASSLAGPKGSPLHF
15	TRBV7-9	TRBJ2-5	CASSLELAGRETQYF
12	TRBV9	TRBJ2-1	CASSAGSNEQFF
18	TRBV19	TRBJ1-6	CASSTIGDRGPKRSPLHF
15	TRBV9	TRBJ2-5	CASSVASGGGETQYF
15	TRBV4-2	TRBJ2-7	CASSQLLPGSYEQYF
13	TRBV10-2	TRBJ2-3	CASSGPSTDTQYF
14	TRBV5-6	TRBJ2-7	CASSRISAMGEQYF
16	TRBV5-1	TRBJ2-7	CASSLGAGSLDYEQYF
13	TRBV7-9	TRBJ1-6	CASSTLLSSPLHF
16	TRBV11-2	TRBJ2-4	CASSIGLAGGLNIQYF
15	TRBV9	TRBJ1-6	CASSGESSYNSPLHF
16	TRBV9	TRBJ2-3	CASSVISGGSLDTQYF
15	TRBV5-8	TRBJ2-2	CASRTRQGWTGELFF
14	TRBV9	TRBJ1-6	CASSVTGDNSPLHF
16	TRBV6-6	TRBJ1-3	CASSYSRPGTGNTIYF
14	TRBV18	TRBJ2-1	CASSPPMGGGEQFF
14	TRBV9	TRBJ2-1	CASSVASPGNEQFF
16	TRBV6-5	TRBJ2-7	CASSSLTSGGSYEQYF
15	TRBV19	TRBJ1-1	CASTDQGGWNTEAFF
15	TRBV19	TRBJ2-7	CASSPMRGVSYEQYF
14	TRBV5-4	TRBJ2-7	CASSLGSSSYEQYF
17	TRBV2	TRBJ2-7	CASIMRSLAPGGGEQYF